A single sample gave rise to the 9 T cell receptor beta chains below, sequenced in a study of T cells in Graves' hyperthyroidism and ophthalmopathy. The TCR beta CDR3 regions underwent amplification using RNA transcripts as the source. Researchers ran a first-round RT-PCR on the TCR CDR3 using the HTBI primer set. One entry per CDR3 protein, called by TCRdb with MiXCR from the multiplex PCR reads. This table has approximately 300,000 distinct CDR3 sequences, approximately 17% appearing once. Input material: blood. All receptors derive from a man under 40 with Graves' hyperthyroidism.

This clonotype has at least ten counts. The rearrangement uses TRBV10-3 and TRBJ2-3; D is possibly TRBD1 (5 bases). CDR1 is ENHRY, CDR2 SYGVKD, per germline. Trimming stripped 8 bases from V and 2 bases from J, with 11 bases between. The CDR3 length is 13 residues. The CDR3 region is CAILTENTDTQYF. As DNA, the CDR3 is TGTGCCATCCTGACAGAAAACACAGATACGCAGTATTTT.

The sample holds many counts of this clonotype. V and J are TRBV11-2 and TRBJ1-1; 12 positions agree with TRBD1. J lost 3 bases, V lost 5 bases, and 4 bases had no gene match. The CDR3 length is 15 residues. Germline V gives CDR1 SGHAT, CDR2 FQNNGV. CDR3: CASSRDRGLYTEAFF. For the CDR3, the DNA is TGTGCCAGCAGCCGGGACAGGGGGCTCTACACTGAAGCTTTCTTT.

This clonotype was observed at least ten times. The chain is built from TRBV5-1 and TRBJ2-3; D is undetermined. CDR1 SGHRS and CDR2 YFSETQ come from the germline V gene. V dropped 5 bases and J dropped 4 bases, with 14 bases sitting between them. CDR3 length equals 14 residues. In nucleotides, the CDR3 is TGCGCCAGCAGATTGACCTCGTCGGCAGATACGCAGTATTTT. Translated, it gives CASRLTSSADTQYF.

This clonotype was seen a single time. The chain carries TRBV20-1 and TRBJ2-1; 10 bases line up with TRBD2. V shed 7 bases, J shed 9 bases, and the junction held 6 bases outside the gene matches. Germline CDR1 reads DFQATT; CDR2 reads SNEGSKA (reference sequence). This CDR3 spans 12 amino acids. CDR3 sequence: CSESGRAGEQFF. The CDR3 bases are TGCAGTGAGAGCGGGAGGGCCGGTGAGCAGTTCTTC.

This clonotype was counted at least ten times. V is TRBV28 and J is TRBJ2-7, with D unclear. The CDR3 contains 14 residues. The V end was cut by 1 base, the J end by 3 bases, with 10 bases between. Germline CDR1 is MDHEN and CDR2 is SYDVKM. CDR3 sequence (DNA): TGTGCCAGCAGTTTATCGGGCCAGCTCTACGAGCAGTACTTC. Residues: CASSLSGQLYEQYF.

The CDR3 nucleotides are TGTGCCAGCAGCCAAGATAAGGGGGCTGACGAGCAGTACTTC. Its translation: CASSQDKGADEQYF. This chain joins TRBV14 and TRBJ2-7, with TRBD1 identical over 7 bases. J was trimmed by 5 bases and V by 0 bases; bases with no gene match: 4. Per germline, CDR1 SGHDN and CDR2 FVKESK. The CDR3 covers 14 residues.

This clonotype was picked up a small number of times. Here the CDR3 reads CASSLWAGGTDTQYF. CDR3 in DNA: TGTGCCAGCAGTTTATGGGCGGGAGGCACAGATACGCAGTATTTT. The V and J genes are TRBV28 and TRBJ2-3, with TRBD2 matching 7 bases. The CDR3 totals 15 residues. Germline loops: CDR1 MDHEN, CDR2 SYDVKM. V was pared by 0 bases and J by 1 base, with 1 base of the junction left unmatched.

In its sample, this clonotype was seen many times. The chain recombines TRBV28 with TRBJ2-5; D is ambiguous. Trimming took off 1 base at V and 2 bases at J, with 8 bases between the two ends. This CDR3 spans 14 amino acids. Germline lookup yields CDR1 MDHEN and CDR2 SYDVKM. DNA of the CDR3: TGTGCCAGCAGTTTATACAGTTTACAAGAGACCCAGTACTTC. Protein: CASSLYSLQETQYF. The full variable domain, with the rest looked up from reference TRBV28 and TRBJ2-5, is DVKVTQSSRYLVKRTGEKVFLECVQDMDHENMFWYRQDPGLGLRLIYFSYDVKMKEKGDIPEGYSVSREKKERFSLILESASTNQTSMYLCASSLYSLQETQYFGPGTRLLVL.

Only a few counts were recorded for this clonotype. V is TRBV27 and J is TRBJ2-1; 10 bases are a match to TRBD2. CDR3 size: 14 residues. CDR1 is MNHEY and CDR2 is SMNVEV in the germline V gene (reference sequence). V lost 6 bases and J lost 5; bases outside the gene matches: 4. The CDR3 spells CASRTSGKDNEQFF. The CDR3 DNA reads as TGTGCCAGCAGAACTAGCGGGAAAGACAATGAGCAGTTCTTC.